This TCR beta chain derives from a study of blood T cell repertoires in COVID-19. Turning to the study itself: Italy, Spain and the United States were the sources of the convalescent and acute COVID-19 samples. T cells, B-cell-depleted T cells, or PBMCs supplied cDNA or gDNA.

Trimming left V 0 bases short and J 6 bases short, with 13 bases between. CDR3 size: 14 residues. In germline, CDR1 is SGHRS, CDR2 YFSETQ. As originally analysed: It was from reference gene primer amplification that nucleated cell counts were estimated. Produced via immunoSEQ multiplex PCR; TCRdb's table is partial and in-frame only. The V and J calls and clone size come from that table; D and trimming were worked out from the DNA. The table has roughly 230,000 clones, 80% to 85% seen once. This receptor was identified in a man in his fifties or sixties with active or convalescent COVID-19. The sequenced sample consisted of peripheral blood. The chain uses TRBV5-1 and TRBJ2-7; TRBD1 is a possible D gene (6 bases). This CDR3 reads CASSLALQGSEQYF. The CDR3 DNA sequence: TGCGCCAGCAGCTTGGCCCTCCAGGGGTCCGAGCAGTACTTC.